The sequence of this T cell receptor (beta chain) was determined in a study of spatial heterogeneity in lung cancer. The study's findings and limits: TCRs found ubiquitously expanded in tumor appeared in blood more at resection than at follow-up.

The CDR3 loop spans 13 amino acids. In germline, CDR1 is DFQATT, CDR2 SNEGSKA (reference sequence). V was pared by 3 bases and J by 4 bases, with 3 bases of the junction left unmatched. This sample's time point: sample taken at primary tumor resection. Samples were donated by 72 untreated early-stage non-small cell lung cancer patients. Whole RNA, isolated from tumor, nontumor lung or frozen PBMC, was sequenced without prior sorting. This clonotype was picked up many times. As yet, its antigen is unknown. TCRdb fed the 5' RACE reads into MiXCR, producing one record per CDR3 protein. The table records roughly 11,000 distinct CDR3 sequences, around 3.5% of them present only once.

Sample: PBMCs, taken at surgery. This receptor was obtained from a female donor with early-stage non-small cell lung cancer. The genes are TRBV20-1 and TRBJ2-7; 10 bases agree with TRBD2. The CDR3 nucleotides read TGCAGTGCTAGTAAACTAGCGGGATACGAGCAGTACTTC. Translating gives CSASKLAGYEQYF.